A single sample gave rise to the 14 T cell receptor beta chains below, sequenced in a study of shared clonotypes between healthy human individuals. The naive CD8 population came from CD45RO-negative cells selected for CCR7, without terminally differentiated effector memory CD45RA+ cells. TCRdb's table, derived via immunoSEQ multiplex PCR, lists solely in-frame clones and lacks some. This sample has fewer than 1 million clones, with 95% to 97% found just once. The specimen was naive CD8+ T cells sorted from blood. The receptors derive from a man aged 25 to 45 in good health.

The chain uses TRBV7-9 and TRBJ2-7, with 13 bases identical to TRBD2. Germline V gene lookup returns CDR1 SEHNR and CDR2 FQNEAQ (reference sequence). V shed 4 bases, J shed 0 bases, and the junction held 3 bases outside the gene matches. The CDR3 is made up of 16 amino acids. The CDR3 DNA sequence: TGTGCCAGCAGCTCCAGGACTAGCGGGAGCTCCTACGAGCAGTACTTC. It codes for CASSSRTSGSSYEQYF.

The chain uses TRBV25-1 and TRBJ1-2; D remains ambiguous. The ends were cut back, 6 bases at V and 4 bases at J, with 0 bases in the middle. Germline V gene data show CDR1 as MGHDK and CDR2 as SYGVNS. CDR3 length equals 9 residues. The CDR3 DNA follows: TGTGCCAGCAGCTATGGCTACACCTTC. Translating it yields CASSYGYTF.

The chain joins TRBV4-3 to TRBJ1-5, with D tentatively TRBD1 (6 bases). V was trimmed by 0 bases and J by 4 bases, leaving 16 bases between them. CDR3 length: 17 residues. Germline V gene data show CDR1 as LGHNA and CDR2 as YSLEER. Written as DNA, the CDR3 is TGCGCCAGCAGCCAAGATCCGGTGGCGACAGGTAATCAGCCCCAGCATTTT. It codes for CASSQDPVATGNQPQHF.

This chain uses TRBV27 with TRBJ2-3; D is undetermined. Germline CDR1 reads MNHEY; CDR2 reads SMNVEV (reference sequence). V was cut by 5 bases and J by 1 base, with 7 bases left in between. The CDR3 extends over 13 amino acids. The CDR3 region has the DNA TGTGCCAGCAGTATTCACCGCACAGATACGCAGTATTTT. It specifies CASSIHRTDTQYF.

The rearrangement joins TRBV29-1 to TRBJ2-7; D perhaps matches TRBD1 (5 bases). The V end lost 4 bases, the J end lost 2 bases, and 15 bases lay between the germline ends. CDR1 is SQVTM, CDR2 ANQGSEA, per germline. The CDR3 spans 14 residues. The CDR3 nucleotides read TGCAGCGTTGTTACTTTGACAGCCCCCTACGAGCAGTACTTC. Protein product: CSVVTLTAPYEQYF.

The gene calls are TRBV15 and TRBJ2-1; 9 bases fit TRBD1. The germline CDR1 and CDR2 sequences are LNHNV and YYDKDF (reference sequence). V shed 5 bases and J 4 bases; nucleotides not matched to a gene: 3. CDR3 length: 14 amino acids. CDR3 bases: TGTGCCACCAGCCGGGACAGGGTATACAATGAGCAGTTCTTC. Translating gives CATSRDRVYNEQFF.

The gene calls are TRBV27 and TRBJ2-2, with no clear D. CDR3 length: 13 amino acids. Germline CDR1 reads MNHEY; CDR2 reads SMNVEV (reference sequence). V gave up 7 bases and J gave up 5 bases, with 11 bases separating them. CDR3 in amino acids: CASTPMGTGELFF. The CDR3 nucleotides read TGTGCCAGCACACCAATGGGGACCGGGGAGCTGTTTTTT.

This CDR3 is CASTPVRGQPYEQYF. The CDR3 bases are TGTGCCAGCACCCCCGTCAGGGGGCAACCCTACGAGCAGTACTTC. The J gene is TRBJ2-7, the V gene TRBV7-9; 8 nucleotides agree with TRBD1. The CDR3 contains 15 residues. CDR1 SEHNR and CDR2 FQNEAQ come from the germline V gene (reference sequence). V shed 7 bases, J shed 2 bases, and the junction held 10 bases outside the gene matches.

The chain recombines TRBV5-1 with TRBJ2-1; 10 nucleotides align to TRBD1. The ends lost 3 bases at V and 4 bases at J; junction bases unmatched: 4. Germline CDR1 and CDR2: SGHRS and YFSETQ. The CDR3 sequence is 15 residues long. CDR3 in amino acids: CASSWTGGYYNEQFF. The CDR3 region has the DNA TGCGCCAGCAGCTGGACAGGGGGTTATTACAATGAGCAGTTCTTC.

CDR3 nucleotides: TGTGCCAGCAGTGATCCCCTAGCGTCGGCTATAGGGGATGAGCAGTTCTTC. Protein product: CASSDPLASAIGDEQFF. The rearrangement links TRBV2 to TRBJ2-1; TRBD2 might be the D (6 bases). Trimming stripped 3 bases from V and 8 bases from J, with 23 bases between. This CDR3 is built from 17 residues. Germline CDR1 and CDR2: SNHLY and FYNNEI.

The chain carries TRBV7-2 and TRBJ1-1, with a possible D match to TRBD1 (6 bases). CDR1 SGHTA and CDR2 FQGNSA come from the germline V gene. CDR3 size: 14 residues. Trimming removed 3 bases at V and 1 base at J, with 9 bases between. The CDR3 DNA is TGTGCCAGCAGCTTGTTACAGGGGAACACTGAAGCTTTCTTT. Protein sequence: CASSLLQGNTEAFF.

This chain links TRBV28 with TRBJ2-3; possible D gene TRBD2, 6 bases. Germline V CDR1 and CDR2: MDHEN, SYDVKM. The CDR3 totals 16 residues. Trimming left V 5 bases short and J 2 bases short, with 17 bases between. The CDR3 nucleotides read TGTGCCAGCAGTCTTGACGGGACTGCGTACACAGATACGCAGTATTTT. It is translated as CASSLDGTAYTDTQYF.

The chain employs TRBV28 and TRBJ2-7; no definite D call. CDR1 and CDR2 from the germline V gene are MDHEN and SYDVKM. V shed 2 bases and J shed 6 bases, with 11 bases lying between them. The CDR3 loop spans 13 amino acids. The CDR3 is CASSLTQVREQYF. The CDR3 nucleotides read TGTGCCAGCAGTTTAACCCAGGTGCGCGAGCAGTACTTC.

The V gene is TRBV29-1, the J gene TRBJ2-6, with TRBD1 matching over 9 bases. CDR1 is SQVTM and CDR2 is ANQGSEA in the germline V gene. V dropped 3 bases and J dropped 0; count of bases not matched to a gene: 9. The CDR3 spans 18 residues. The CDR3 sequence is CSVEGRGTGRSGANVLTF. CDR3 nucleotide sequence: TGCAGCGTTGAGGGTCGGGGGACAGGGCGCTCTGGGGCCAACGTCCTGACTTTC.